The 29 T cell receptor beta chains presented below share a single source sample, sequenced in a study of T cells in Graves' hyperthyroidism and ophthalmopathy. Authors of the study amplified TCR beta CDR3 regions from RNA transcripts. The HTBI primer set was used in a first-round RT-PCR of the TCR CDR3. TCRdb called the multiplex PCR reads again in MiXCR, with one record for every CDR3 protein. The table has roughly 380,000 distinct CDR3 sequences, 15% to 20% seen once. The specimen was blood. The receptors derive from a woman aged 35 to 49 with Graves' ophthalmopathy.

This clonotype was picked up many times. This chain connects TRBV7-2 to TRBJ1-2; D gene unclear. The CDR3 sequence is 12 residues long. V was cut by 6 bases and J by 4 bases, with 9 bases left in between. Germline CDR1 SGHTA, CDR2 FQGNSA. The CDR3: CASSATLYGYTF. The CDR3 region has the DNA TGTGCCAGCAGTGCAACGCTCTATGGCTACACCTTC.

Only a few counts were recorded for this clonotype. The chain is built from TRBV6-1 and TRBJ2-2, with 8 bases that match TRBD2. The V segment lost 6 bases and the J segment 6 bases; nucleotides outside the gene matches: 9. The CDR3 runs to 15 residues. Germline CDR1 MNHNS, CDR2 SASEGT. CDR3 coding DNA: TGTGCCAGCAGCCGAGGGGTTAGCGGGGCCGGGGAGCTGTTTTTT. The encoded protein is CASSRGVSGAGELFF.

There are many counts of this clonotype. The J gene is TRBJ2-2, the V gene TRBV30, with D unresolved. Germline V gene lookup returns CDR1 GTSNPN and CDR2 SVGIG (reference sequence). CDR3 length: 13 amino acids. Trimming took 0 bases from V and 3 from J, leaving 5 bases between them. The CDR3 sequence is CAWSVLYTGELFF. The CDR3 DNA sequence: TGTGCCTGGAGTGTACTCTACACCGGGGAGCTGTTTTTT.

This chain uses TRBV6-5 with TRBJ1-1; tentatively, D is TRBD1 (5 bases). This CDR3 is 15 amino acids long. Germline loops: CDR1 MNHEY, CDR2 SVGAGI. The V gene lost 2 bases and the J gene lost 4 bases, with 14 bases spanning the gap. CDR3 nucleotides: TGTGCCAGCAGTTACAGGCCAGGGAGGAGCACTGAAGCTTTCTTT. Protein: CASSYRPGRSTEAFF.

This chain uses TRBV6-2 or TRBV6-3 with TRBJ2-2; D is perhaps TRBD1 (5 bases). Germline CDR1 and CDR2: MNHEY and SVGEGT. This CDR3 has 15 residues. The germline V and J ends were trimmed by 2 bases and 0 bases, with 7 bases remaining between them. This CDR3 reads CASSYQDTNTGELFF. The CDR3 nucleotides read TGTGCCAGCAGTTACCAGGACACGAACACCGGGGAGCTGTTTTTT.

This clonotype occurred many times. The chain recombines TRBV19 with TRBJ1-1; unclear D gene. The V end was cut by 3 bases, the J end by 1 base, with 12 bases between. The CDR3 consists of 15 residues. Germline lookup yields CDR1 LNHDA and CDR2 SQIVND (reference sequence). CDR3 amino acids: CASSIGQAPNTEAFF. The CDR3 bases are TGTGCCAGTAGTATTGGGCAGGCACCGAACACTGAAGCTTTCTTT.

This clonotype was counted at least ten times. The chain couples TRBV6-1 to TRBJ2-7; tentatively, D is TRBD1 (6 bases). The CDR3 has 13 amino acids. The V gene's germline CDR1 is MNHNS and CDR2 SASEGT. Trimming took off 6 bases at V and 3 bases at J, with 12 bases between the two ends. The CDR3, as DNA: TGTGCCAGCAGCGCGACAGGCGGCTACGAGCAGTACTTC. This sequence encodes CASSATGGYEQYF.

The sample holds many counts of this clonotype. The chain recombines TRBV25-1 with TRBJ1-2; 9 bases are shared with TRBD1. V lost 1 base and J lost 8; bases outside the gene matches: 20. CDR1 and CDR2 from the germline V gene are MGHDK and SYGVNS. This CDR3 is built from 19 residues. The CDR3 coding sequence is TGTGCCAGCAGTGAATTTTGGCCGGGACAGGGTCCCTATGATTCCGGCTACACCTTC. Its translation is CASSEFWPGQGPYDSGYTF.

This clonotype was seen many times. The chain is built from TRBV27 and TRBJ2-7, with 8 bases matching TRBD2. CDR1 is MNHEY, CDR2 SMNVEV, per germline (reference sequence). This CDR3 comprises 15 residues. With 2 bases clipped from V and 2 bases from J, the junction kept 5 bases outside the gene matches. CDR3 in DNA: TGTGCCAGCAGTTTAGATGTAGCGGGGCCCTACGAGCAGTACTTC. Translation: CASSLDVAGPYEQYF.

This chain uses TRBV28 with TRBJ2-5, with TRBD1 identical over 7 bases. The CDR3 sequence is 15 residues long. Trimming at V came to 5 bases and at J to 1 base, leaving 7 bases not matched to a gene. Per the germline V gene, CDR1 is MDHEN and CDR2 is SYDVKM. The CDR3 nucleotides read TGTGCCAGCAGTAAAACCGGGACAGTCCAAGAGACCCAGTACTTC. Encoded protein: CASSKTGTVQETQYF.

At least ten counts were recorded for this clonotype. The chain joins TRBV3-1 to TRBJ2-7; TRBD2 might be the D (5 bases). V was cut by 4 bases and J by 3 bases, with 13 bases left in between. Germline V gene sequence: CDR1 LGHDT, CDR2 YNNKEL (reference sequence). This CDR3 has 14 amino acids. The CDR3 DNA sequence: TGTGCCAGCAGCCGGGCGGGCGCCTTCTACGAGCAGTACTTC. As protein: CASSRAGAFYEQYF.

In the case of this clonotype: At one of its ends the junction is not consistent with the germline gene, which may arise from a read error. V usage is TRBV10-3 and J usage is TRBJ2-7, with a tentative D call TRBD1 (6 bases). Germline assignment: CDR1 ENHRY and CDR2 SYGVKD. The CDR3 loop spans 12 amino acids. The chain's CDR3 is CAITEGGHEQSF. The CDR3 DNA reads TGTGCCATCACGGAAGGGGGACACGAGCAGTCCTTC.

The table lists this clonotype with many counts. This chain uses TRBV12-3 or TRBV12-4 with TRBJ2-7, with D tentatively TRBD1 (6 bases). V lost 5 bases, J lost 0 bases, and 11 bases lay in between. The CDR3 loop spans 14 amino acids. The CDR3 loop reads CASSNQGSSYEQYF. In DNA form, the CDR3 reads TGTGCCAGCAGTAACCAGGGGAGCTCCTACGAGCAGTACTTC.

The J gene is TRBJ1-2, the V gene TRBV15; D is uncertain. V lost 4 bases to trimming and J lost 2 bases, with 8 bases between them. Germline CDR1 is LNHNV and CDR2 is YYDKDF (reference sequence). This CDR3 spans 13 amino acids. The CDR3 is CATSMRENYGYTF. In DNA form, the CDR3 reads TGTGCCACCAGCATGAGGGAGAACTATGGCTACACCTTC.

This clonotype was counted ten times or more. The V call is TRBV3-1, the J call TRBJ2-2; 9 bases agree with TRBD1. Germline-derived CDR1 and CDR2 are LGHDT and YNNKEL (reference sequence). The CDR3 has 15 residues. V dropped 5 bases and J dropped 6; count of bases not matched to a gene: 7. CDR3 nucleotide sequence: TGTGCCAGCAGCGTGGGACAGGGTCGTCCCGGGGAGCTGTTTTTT. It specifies CASSVGQGRPGELFF.

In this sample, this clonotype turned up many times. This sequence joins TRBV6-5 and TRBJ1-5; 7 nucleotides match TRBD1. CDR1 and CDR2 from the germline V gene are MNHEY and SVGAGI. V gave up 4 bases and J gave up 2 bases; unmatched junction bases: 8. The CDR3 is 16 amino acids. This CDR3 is CASSSRGQGGNQPQHF. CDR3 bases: TGTGCCAGCAGTTCCCGGGGGCAGGGGGGCAATCAGCCCCAGCATTTT.

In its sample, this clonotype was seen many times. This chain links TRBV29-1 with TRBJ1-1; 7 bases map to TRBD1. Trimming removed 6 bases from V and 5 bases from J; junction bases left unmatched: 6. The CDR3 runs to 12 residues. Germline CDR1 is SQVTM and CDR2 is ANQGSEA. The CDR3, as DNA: TGCAGCGTCGGACAGGAGGGGACTGAAGCTTTCTTT. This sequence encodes CSVGQEGTEAFF.

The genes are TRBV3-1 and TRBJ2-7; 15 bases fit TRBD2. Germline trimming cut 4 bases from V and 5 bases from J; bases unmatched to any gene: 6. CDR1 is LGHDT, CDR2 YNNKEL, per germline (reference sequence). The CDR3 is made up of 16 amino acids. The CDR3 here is CASSLRTSGRADEQYF. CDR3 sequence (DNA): TGTGCCAGCAGCCTGAGGACTAGCGGGAGGGCCGACGAGCAGTACTTC.

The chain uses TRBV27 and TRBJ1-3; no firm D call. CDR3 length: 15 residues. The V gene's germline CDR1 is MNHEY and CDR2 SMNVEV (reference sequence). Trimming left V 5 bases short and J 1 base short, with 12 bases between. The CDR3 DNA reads TGTGCCAGCAGTCTGGCCGGACCATCTGGAAACACCATATATTTT. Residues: CASSLAGPSGNTIYF.

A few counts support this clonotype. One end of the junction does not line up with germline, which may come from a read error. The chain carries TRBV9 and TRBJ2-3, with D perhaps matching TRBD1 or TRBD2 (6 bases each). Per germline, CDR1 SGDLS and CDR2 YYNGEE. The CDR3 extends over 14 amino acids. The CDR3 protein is CASSVVERGDMQYF. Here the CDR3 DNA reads TGTGCCAGCAGCGTAGTCGAGAGGGGGGATATGCAGTATTTT.

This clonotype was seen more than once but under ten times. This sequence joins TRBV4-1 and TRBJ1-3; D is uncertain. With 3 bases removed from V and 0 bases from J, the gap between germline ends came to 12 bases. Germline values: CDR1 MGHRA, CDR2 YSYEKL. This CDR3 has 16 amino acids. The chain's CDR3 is CASSHDPRYSGNTIYF. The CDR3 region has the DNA TGCGCCAGCAGCCACGACCCAAGATACTCTGGAAACACCATATATTTT.

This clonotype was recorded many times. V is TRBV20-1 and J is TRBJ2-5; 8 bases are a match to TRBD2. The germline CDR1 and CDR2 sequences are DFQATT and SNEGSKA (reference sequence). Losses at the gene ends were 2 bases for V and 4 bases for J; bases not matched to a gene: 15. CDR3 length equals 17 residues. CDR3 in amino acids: CSARSLAGGGAGETQYF. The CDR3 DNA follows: TGCAGTGCTAGATCGCTGGCGGGGGGAGGAGCGGGAGAGACCCAGTACTTC.

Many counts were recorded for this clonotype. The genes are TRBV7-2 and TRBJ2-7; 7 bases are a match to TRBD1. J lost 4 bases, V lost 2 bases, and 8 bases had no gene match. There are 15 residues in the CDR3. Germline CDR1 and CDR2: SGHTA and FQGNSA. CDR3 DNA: TGTGCCAGCAGCTTACACCGGGACAGCCTTTACGAGCAGTACTTC. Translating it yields CASSLHRDSLYEQYF.

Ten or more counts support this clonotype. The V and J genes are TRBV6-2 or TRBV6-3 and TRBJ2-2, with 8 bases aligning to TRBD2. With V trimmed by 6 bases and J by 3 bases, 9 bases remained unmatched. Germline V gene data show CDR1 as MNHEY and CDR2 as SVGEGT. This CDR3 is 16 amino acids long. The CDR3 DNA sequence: TGTGCCAGCAGCCCCCTTGCGGGAGGAGACACCGGGGAGCTGTTTTTT. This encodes CASSPLAGGDTGELFF.

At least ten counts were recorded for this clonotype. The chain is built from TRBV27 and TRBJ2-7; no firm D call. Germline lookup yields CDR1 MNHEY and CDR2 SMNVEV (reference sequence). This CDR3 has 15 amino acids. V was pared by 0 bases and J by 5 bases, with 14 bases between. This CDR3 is CASSLSGNPTNEQYF. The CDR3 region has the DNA TGTGCCAGCAGTTTATCGGGGAACCCTACAAACGAGCAGTACTTC.

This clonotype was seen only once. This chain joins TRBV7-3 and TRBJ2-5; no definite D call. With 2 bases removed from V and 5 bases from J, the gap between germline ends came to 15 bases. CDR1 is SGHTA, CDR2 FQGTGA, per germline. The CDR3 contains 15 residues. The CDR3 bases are TGTGCCAGCAGCTTATCCCCGGCCCCGCGGGAGACCCAGTACTTC. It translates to CASSLSPAPRETQYF.

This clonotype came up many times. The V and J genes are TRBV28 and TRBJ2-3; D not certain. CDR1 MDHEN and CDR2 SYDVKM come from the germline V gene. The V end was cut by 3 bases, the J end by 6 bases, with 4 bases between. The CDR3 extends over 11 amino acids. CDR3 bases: TGTGCCAGCAGTTTTACTGATACGCAGTATTTT. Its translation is CASSFTDTQYF.

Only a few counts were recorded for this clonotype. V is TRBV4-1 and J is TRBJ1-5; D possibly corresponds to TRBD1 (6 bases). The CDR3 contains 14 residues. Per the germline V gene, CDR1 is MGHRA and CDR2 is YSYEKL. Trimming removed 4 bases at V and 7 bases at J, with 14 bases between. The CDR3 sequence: CASSLTGSEQPQHF. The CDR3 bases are TGCGCCAGCAGCCTAACAGGGTCGGAACAGCCCCAGCATTTT.

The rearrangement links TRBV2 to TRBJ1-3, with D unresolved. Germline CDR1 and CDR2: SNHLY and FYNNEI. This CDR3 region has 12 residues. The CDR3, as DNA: TGTGCGTCGGTGATCTCTGGAAACACCATATATTTT. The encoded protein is CASVISGNTIYF.